This T cell receptor (beta chain) was found in a study of blood T cell repertoires in COVID-19. V lost 4 bases and J 0 bases, leaving 10 bases between the germline ends. In germline, CDR1 is MNHEY, CDR2 SVGAGI. This CDR3 contains 15 residues. The assay was immunoSEQ multiplex PCR, and TCRdb's table has in-frame clones only and misses some. The table records around 150,000 clones, around 80% of them present only once. The chain joins TRBV6-5 to TRBJ1-5; D gene ambiguous. What was sequenced was peripheral blood. The TCR sequence derives from a woman older than 75 with acute or convalescent COVID-19. In DNA, the CDR3 is TGTGCCAGCAGTTCGGACGGGAATAGCAATCAGCCCCAGCATTTT. It yields the protein CASSSDGNSNQPQHF.